These T cell receptor beta chains were read from a single sample in a study of T cell responses to AZD1222 COVID-19 vaccine. Sequencing was performed with immunoSEQ multiplex PCR; in TCRdb, only in-frame clones are kept and a portion is missing. The table includes about 94,000 clones, around 85% detected once. Sequencing was performed on peripheral blood, taken 28 days after the second AZD1222 dose. Every receptor here comes from an adult who received the AZD1222 COVID-19 vaccine. Each CDR3 is given with its conserved first and last residue. A D gene is named only where the DNA matches it firmly. Clone size is shown for a subset of rows, as once, few, many or a class of expanded clone.

TRBV19,TRBJ2-3,-,TRBD2,14,CASSTTGGPDTQYF,TGTGCCAGTAGTACAACGGGGGGGCCAGATACGCAGTATTTT
TRBV6-7,TRBJ1-4,-,-,18,CASSYPGQGAPEGEKLFF,TGTGCCAGCAGTTACCCCGGGCAGGGAGCGCCAGAAGGTGAAAAACTGTTTTTT
TRBV6-5,TRBJ2-1,once,-,12,CASSYAGGEQFF,TGTGCCAGCAGTTACGCCGGCGGTGAGCAGTTCTTC
TRBV2,TRBJ2-5,-,-,14,CASRGGVSTETQYF,TGTGCCAGCAGAGGGGGAGTAAGTACAGAGACCCAGTACTTC
TRBV30,TRBJ2-7,-,-,12,CAWSVRGGEQYF,TGTGCCTGGAGTGTACGGGGAGGCGAGCAGTACTTC
TRBV24-1,TRBJ1-2,-,-,13,CATSDLHGEGYTF,TGTGCCACCAGTGATTTGCACGGGGAAGGCTACACCTTC
TRBV12-3/TRBV12-4,TRBJ2-7,-,-,13,CASSHGLFYEQYF,TGTGCCAGCAGCCACGGACTTTTCTACGAGCAGTACTTC
TRBV28,TRBJ1-3,-,-,15,CASSFRAGAGNTIYF,TGTGCCAGCAGTTTTAGGGCAGGGGCCGGAAACACCATATATTTT
TRBV5-1,TRBJ2-7,once,TRBD1,15,CASSLGQGSLGEQYF,TGCGCCAGCAGCTTAGGACAGGGTAGTTTAGGGGAGCAGTACTTC
TRBV10-3,TRBJ2-3,-,TRBD2,15,CAIGERGGSTDTQYF,TGTGCCATCGGGGAGCGGGGGGGTAGCACAGATACGCAGTATTTT
TRBV5-1,TRBJ2-2,-,TRBD1,15,CASSPRQGYTGELFF,TGCGCCAGCAGCCCAAGACAGGGCTACACCGGGGAGCTGTTTTTT
TRBV7-8,TRBJ1-1,few,-,14,CASSLGTRNTEAFF,TGTGCCAGCAGCCTAGGGACCAGGAACACTGAAGCTTTCTTT
TRBV7-2,TRBJ2-3,-,TRBD2,17,CASSLLTSGRGTDTQYF,TGTGCCAGCAGCTTACTGACTAGCGGGAGGGGGACAGATACGCAGTATTTT
TRBV11-3,TRBJ1-5,-,TRBD1,19,CASSLVPGQGRYSNQPQHF,TGTGCCAGCAGCTTAGTACCGGGACAGGGCCGATATAGCAATCAGCCCCAGCATTTT
TRBV28,TRBJ2-1,-,-,14,CASSHSPSYNEQFF,TGTGCCAGCAGTCATAGTCCCTCCTACAATGAGCAGTTCTTC
TRBV3-1/TRBV3-2,TRBJ2-5,-,-,13,CTSRPEGIETQYF,TGTACCAGCAGACCCGAGGGGATAGAGACCCAGTACTTC
TRBV7-2,TRBJ1-5,-,-,14,CASSLGYSNQPQHF,TGTGCCAGCAGCTTAGGATATAGCAATCAGCCCCAGCATTTT
TRBV19,TRBJ1-1,-,-,14,CASILAGRTTEAFF,TGTGCCAGTATCCTGGCAGGGAGAACAACTGAAGCTTTCTTT
TRBV12-5,TRBJ1-5,-,TRBD1,17,CASGLVLGQGLGQPQHF,TGTGCTAGTGGTTTGGTACTGGGACAGGGGTTAGGACAGCCCCAGCATTTT
TRBV28,TRBJ2-7,-,TRBD2,19,CASSSIAGLAEPNFYEQYF,TGTGCCAGCAGTTCCATCGCGGGACTAGCGGAACCAAACTTCTACGAGCAGTACTTC
TRBV27,TRBJ1-6,-,-,14,CASSLRSLESPLHF,TGTGCCAGCAGTTTACGTTCCTTGGAGTCACCCCTCCACTTT
TRBV28,TRBJ2-5,-,-,15,CASSTSRGRSETQYF,TGTGCCAGCAGTACCTCCCGGGGACGGTCGGAGACCCAGTACTTC
TRBV5-4,TRBJ1-6,-,-,14,CASSPAGGNSPLHF,TGTGCCAGCAGCCCAGCGGGAGGCAATTCACCCCTCCACTTT